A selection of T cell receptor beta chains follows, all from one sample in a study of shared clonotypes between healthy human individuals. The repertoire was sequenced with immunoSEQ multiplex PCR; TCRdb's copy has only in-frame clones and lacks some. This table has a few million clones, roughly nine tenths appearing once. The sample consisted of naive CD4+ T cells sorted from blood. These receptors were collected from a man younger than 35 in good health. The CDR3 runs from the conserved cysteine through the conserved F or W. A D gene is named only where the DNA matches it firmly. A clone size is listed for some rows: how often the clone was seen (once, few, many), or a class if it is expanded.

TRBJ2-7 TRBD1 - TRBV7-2 CASSLAPGQGLEQYF TGTGCCAGCAGCTTAGCCCCGGGACAGGGCTTAGAGCAGTACTTC
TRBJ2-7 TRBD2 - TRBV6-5 CASRPPGGYEQYF TGTGCCAGCAGGCCCCCGGGGGGGTACGAGCAGTACTTC
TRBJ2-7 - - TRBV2 CASSEWQTYLEQYF TGTGCCAGCAGTGAATGGCAGACCTATCTCGAGCAGTACTTC
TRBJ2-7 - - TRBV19 CASSTWDLWYEQYF TGTGCCAGTAGTACATGGGACTTGTGGTACGAGCAGTACTTC
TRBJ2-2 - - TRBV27 CASRGWGTGELFF TGTGCCAGCCGGGGGTGGGGAACCGGGGAGCTGTTTTTT
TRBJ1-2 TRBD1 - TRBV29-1 CSVWDRGQGNYGYTF TGCAGCGTTTGGGACAGGGGGCAGGGGAACTATGGCTACACCTTC
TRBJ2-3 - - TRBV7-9 CASSRSTDTQYF TGTGCCAGCAGCCGGAGCACAGATACGCAGTATTTT
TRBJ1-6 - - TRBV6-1 CASSELDRWVKGTPLHF TGTGCCAGCAGTGAACTCGACCGATGGGTGAAAGGGACACCCCTCCACTTT
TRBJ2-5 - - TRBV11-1 CASLEETQYF TGTGCCAGCTTAGAGGAGACCCAGTACTTC
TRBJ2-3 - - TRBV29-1 CSVEDLGGSTDTQYF TGCAGCGTTGAAGATCTCGGAGGTAGCACAGATACGCAGTATTTT
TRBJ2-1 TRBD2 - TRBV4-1 CASSHLAGVNEQFF TGCGCCAGCAGCCACCTAGCGGGGGTCAATGAGCAGTTCTTC
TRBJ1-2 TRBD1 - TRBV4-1 CASSQPDGQGAVGYTF TGCGCCAGCAGCCAACCAGACGGACAGGGGGCGGTCGGCTACACCTTC
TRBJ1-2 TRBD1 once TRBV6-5 CASSSIQGLQLGGYTF TGTGCCAGCAGTTCCATACAGGGGCTCCAACTGGGTGGCTACACCTTC
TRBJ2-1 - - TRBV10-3 CATEKQGRGLGEQFF TGTGCCACCGAAAAACAGGGGCGGGGATTAGGTGAGCAGTTCTTC
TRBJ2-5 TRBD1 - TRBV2 CARQSRDRGQETQYF TGTGCCAGACAGTCCCGGGACAGGGGCCAAGAGACCCAGTACTTC
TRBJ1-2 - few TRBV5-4 CASGTPLYGYTF TGTGCCAGCGGGACACCGCTCTATGGCTACACCTTC
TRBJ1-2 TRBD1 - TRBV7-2 CASSPGTGVSAF TGTGCCAGCAGCCCAGGGACAGGGGTCAGCGCCTTC
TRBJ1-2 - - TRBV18 CASSPAGGASGYTF TGTGCCAGCTCACCCGCCGGGGGCGCCTCTGGCTACACCTTC
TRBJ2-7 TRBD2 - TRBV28 CASSSNGLGRDEQYF TGTGCCAGCAGCTCTAACGGACTGGGGAGGGACGAGCAGTACTTC
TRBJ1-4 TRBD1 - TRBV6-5 CASSYRQGTKEKLFF TGTGCCAGCAGTTACCGACAGGGGACAAAGGAAAAACTGTTTTTT
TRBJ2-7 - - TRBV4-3 CASSQDAEGEPYEQYF TGCGCCAGCAGCCAAGATGCGGAGGGTGAGCCCTACGAGCAGTACTTC
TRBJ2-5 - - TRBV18 CASSPVGTETQYF TGTGCCAGCTCACCGGTAGGGACAGAGACCCAGTACTTC
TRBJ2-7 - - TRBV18 CASSADITDYEQYF TGTGCCAGCTCCGCGGACATAACCGACTACGAGCAGTACTTC
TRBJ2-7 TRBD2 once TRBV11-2 CASSLTWTSGDSYEQYF TGTGCCAGCAGCTTGACCTGGACTAGCGGTGACTCCTACGAGCAGTACTTC
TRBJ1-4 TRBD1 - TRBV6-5 CASSFGGGRVEKLFF TGTGCCAGCAGTTTCGGAGGGGGCAGGGTTGAAAAACTGTTTTTT